The 8 T cell receptor beta chains below were found in one sample sequenced in a study of blood T cell repertoires in COVID-19. TCRdb's copy holds only in-frame clones and misses some; the assay was immunoSEQ multiplex PCR. The table has about 88,000 clones, 88% seen once. Sequencing was performed on peripheral blood. The receptors originated from a man aged 80 or over with acute or convalescent COVID-19.

The genes are TRBV18 and TRBJ1-5; the D is unclear. Trimming shortened V by 3 bases and J by 1 base, and 10 bases separated the two germline ends. CDR3 length: 15 amino acids. Germline CDR1 KGHSH, CDR2 LQKENI. The DNA for the CDR3 is TGTGCCAGCTCACCCACAGCTGTAAGCAATCAGCCCCAGCATTTT. As protein: CASSPTAVSNQPQHF.

With respect to this clone: One end of the junction does not line up with germline, which may come from a read error. This chain uses TRBV2 with TRBJ2-1; 7 bases align to TRBD2. The CDR3 covers 17 residues. Germline loops: CDR1 SNHLY, CDR2 FYNNEI. The CDR3 region is CASSEALRLAIYDEQFF. Written as DNA, the CDR3 is TGTGCCAGCAGTGAAGCGCTTAGACTAGCCATCTACGATGAGCAGTTCTTC. Full variable domain (outside the CDR3, taken from reference TRBV2 and TRBJ2-1): EPEVTQTPSHQVTQMGQEVILRCVPISNHLYFYWYRQILGQKVEFLVSFYNNEISEKSEIFDDQFSVERPDGSNFTLKIRSTKLEDSAMYFCASSEALRLAIYDEQFFGPGTRLTVL.

This sequence joins TRBV7-3 and TRBJ2-7, with 12 nucleotides matching TRBD2. After removal of 4 bases from V and 2 bases from J, the junction contained 3 bases not matched to a gene. Germline V gene lookup returns CDR1 SGHTA and CDR2 FQGTGA. CDR3 length: 15 amino acids. CDR3 bases: TGTGCCAGCAGCTCATCTAGCGGGGGGGCCTACGAGCAGTACTTC. It specifies CASSSSSGGAYEQYF.

J is TRBJ2-7 and V is TRBV5-1; 8 bases map to TRBD2. Germline CDR1 SGHRS, CDR2 YFSETQ. The trim removed 2 bases at V and 6 bases at J, leaving 7 bases unmatched. This CDR3 region has 14 residues. CDR3 residues: CASSFSGELLEQYF. CDR3 sequence (DNA): TGCGCCAGCAGCTTTAGCGGGGAGTTGCTCGAGCAGTACTTC.

The chain couples TRBV2 to TRBJ1-6; 8 nucleotides match TRBD1. The CDR3 extends over 16 amino acids. The trim removed 7 bases at V and 0 bases at J, leaving 5 bases unmatched. CDR1 is SNHLY and CDR2 is FYNNEI in the germline V gene. CDR3 sequence: CASIGQGSSYNSPLHF. The CDR3 DNA is TGTGCCAGCATTGGACAGGGTAGCTCCTATAATTCACCCCTCCACTTT. The full variable domain, its missing parts supplied by reference TRBV2 and TRBJ1-6, is EPEVTQTPSHQVTQMGQEVILRCVPISNHLYFYWYRQILGQKVEFLVSFYNNEISEKSEIFDDQFSVERPDGSNFTLKIRSTKLEDSAMYFCASIGQGSSYNSPLHFGNGTRLTVT.

The gene calls are TRBV5-1 and TRBJ2-1; D is perhaps TRBD2 (6 bases). Germline CDR1 is SGHRS and CDR2 is YFSETQ. The CDR3 has 14 residues. Trimming removed 5 bases from V and 8 bases from J, with 17 bases in between. CDR3 sequence: CASSAVLGGDEQFF. CDR3 coding DNA: TGCGCCAGCAGTGCCGTTCTGGGAGGCGATGAGCAGTTCTTC.

V gene TRBV28 combines with J gene TRBJ2-5; the match to TRBD2 covers 10 bases. Germline V gene data show CDR1 as MDHEN and CDR2 as SYDVKM. The CDR3 spans 15 residues. Trimming at V came to 10 bases and at J to 1 base, leaving 9 bases not matched to a gene. Written as DNA, the CDR3 is TGTGCCACCCAGTGGACTAGCGGCGCCCAAGAGACCCAGTACTTC. The encoded protein is CATQWTSGAQETQYF.

The chain has TRBV7-2 and TRBJ1-1; TRBD1 might be the D (5 bases). CDR3 size: 14 residues. V lost 5 bases to trimming and J lost 4 bases, with 14 bases between them. Germline V gene data show CDR1 as SGHTA and CDR2 as FQGNSA. The DNA of the CDR3 is TGTGCCAGCAGCCCCGGGGGGGTGACCACTGAAGCTTTCTTT. Encoded protein: CASSPGGVTTEAFF.